This TCR beta chain was identified during a study of T cell responses to AZD1222 COVID-19 vaccine. Clones were read by immunoSEQ multiplex PCR, and TCRdb kept only the in-frame ones, dropping some. The sample holds 130,000 or so clones, 70% to 90% seen once. The TCR originated in an adult in good health. Here the sequenced sample was peripheral blood, taken on day 0 of AZD1222 vaccination.

The CDR3 spells CASTQVSTNYGYTF. As DNA, the CDR3 is TGTGCCAGCACACAGGTCAGCACGAACTATGGCTACACCTTC. The genes are TRBV6-6 and TRBJ1-2, with a tentative D call TRBD1 (5 bases). V lost 7 bases and J 2 bases, leaving 14 bases between the germline ends. This CDR3 is built from 14 residues. In germline, CDR1 is MNHNY, CDR2 SVGAGI (reference sequence).